The source of this T cell receptor beta chain is a study of chemoradiotherapy in HPV16-positive cancers. Overall study results and limits: Better recurrence-free survival went with HPV-responsive T-cell expansion in HPV16-positive patients. Candidate HPV-specific clones and E7-related TCR motifs grew in tumor during treatment.

Germline V gene lookup returns CDR1 SGHNT and CDR2 YENEEA. The CDR3 extends over 16 amino acids. V was trimmed by 7 bases and J by 4 bases, leaving 17 bases between them. Using immunoSEQ multiplex PCR, the repertoire was profiled, and TCRdb retains in-frame clones only, with some absent. This table holds approximately 50,000 clones, roughly nine tenths found once. Note on this clone: As yet, its antigen is unknown.

The chain joins TRBV11-3 to TRBJ1-6; D is ambiguous. The TCR was taken from a human donor with HPV-associated anogenital cancer. Material: blood, obtained from a patient who underwent chemoradiotherapy. The CDR3 DNA sequence: TGTGCCAGCACCGGTTCCGTCGGATTGTATAATTCACCCCTCCACTTT. It translates to CASTGSVGLYNSPLHF.